A selection of T cell receptor beta chains follows, all from one sample in a study of blood T cell repertoires in COVID-19. TCRdb keeps only in-frame clones here, not all; method: immunoSEQ multiplex PCR. The table shows about 240,000 clones, with around 90% occurring only once. Sequenced sample: PBMCs or T cells enriched from blood (not recorded which). The origin of the receptors is a woman aged 30 to 39 with acute COVID-19. Both conserved end residues are part of each CDR3. Fields, in order: clone size, J gene, D gene, V gene, CDR3 protein, CDR3 DNA. D genes are given only for firm matches. Size is omitted from some rows. Given values are once, few, many or a class for expanded clones.

clone size: NA; J gene: TRBJ1-1; D gene: NA; V gene: TRBV6-5; CDR3 protein: CASTRAGAMNTEAFF; CDR3 DNA: TGTGCCAGCACTCGGGCAGGGGCCATGAACACTGAAGCTTTCTTT
clone size: NA; J gene: TRBJ1-5; D gene: NA; V gene: TRBV6-6; CDR3 protein: CASSSRDNQPQHF; CDR3 DNA: TGTGCCAGCAGTTCAAGAGACAATCAGCCCCAGCATTTT
clone size: NA; J gene: TRBJ1-1; D gene: NA; V gene: TRBV7-9; CDR3 protein: CASSLLEAVGTEAFF; CDR3 DNA: TGTGCCAGCAGCTTATTAGAGGCCGTCGGCACTGAAGCTTTCTTT
clone size: NA; J gene: TRBJ1-6; D gene: NA; V gene: TRBV5-5; CDR3 protein: CASSLGQGQINSPLHF; CDR3 DNA: TGTGCCAGCAGCTTGGGTCAGGGACAAATCAATTCACCCCTCCACTTT
clone size: NA; J gene: TRBJ2-3; D gene: NA; V gene: TRBV28; CDR3 protein: CASSFGREGTDTQYF; CDR3 DNA: TGTGCCAGCAGTTTCGGTAGAGAGGGCACAGATACGCAGTATTTT
clone size: NA; J gene: TRBJ2-3; D gene: TRBD2; V gene: TRBV3-1/TRBV3-2; CDR3 protein: CASSQEGGGATDTQYF; CDR3 DNA: TGTGCCAGCAGCCAAGAGGGCGGGGGGGCCACAGATACGCAGTATTTT
clone size: once; J gene: TRBJ1-2; D gene: NA; V gene: TRBV7-2; CDR3 protein: CASSSTVGYTF; CDR3 DNA: TGTGCCAGCAGTTCAACAGTTGGCTACACCTTC
clone size: NA; J gene: TRBJ1-4; D gene: NA; V gene: TRBV18; CDR3 protein: CASSPMVGQTNEKLFF; CDR3 DNA: TGTGCCAGCTCACCAATGGTAGGACAGACGAATGAAAAACTGTTTTTT
clone size: few; J gene: TRBJ1-2; D gene: TRBD1; V gene: TRBV5-1; CDR3 protein: CASSSRGQGRSYTF; CDR3 DNA: TGCGCCAGCAGCTCCAGGGGACAGGGGAGAAGCTACACCTTC
clone size: NA; J gene: TRBJ2-7; D gene: NA; V gene: TRBV19; CDR3 protein: CASSIGQGYEQYF; CDR3 DNA: TGTGCCAGTAGTATAGGGCAGGGCTACGAGCAGTACTTC
clone size: few; J gene: TRBJ1-2; D gene: NA; V gene: TRBV7-9; CDR3 protein: CASSLEYGTPYGYTF; CDR3 DNA: TGTGCCAGCAGCTTAGAGTACGGGACACCCTATGGCTACACCTTC
clone size: NA; J gene: TRBJ1-1; D gene: NA; V gene: TRBV7-9; CDR3 protein: CASSLGGVNTEAFF; CDR3 DNA: TGTGCCAGCAGCTTAGGGGGAGTGAACACTGAAGCTTTCTTT
clone size: NA; J gene: TRBJ1-1; D gene: NA; V gene: TRBV12-1; CDR3 protein: CASSTTEALNTEAFF; CDR3 DNA: TGTGCCAGCAGCACTACGGAGGCTCTGAACACTGAAGCTTTCTTT
clone size: NA; J gene: TRBJ1-2; D gene: TRBD1; V gene: TRBV6-5; CDR3 protein: CASSSPGQGIGYTF; CDR3 DNA: TGTGCCAGCAGTTCCCCGGGACAGGGGATTGGCTACACCTTC
clone size: NA; J gene: TRBJ2-6; D gene: NA; V gene: TRBV4-3; CDR3 protein: CASSQDYGMGANVLTF; CDR3 DNA: TGCGCCAGCAGCCAAGATTACGGGATGGGGGCCAACGTCCTGACTTTC
clone size: NA; J gene: TRBJ2-2; D gene: NA; V gene: TRBV4-3; CDR3 protein: CASSQGGTSLSAGELFF; CDR3 DNA: TGCGCCAGCAGCCAAGGGGGTACTAGTCTTTCCGCCGGGGAGCTGTTTTTT
clone size: once; J gene: TRBJ1-1; D gene: NA; V gene: TRBV3-1/TRBV3-2; CDR3 protein: CASSRGVTEAFF; CDR3 DNA: TGTGCCAGCAGCCGCGGGGTCACTGAAGCTTTCTTT
clone size: NA; J gene: TRBJ1-1; D gene: TRBD1; V gene: TRBV29-1; CDR3 protein: CSVGTGTVAEAFF; CDR3 DNA: TGCAGCGTTGGAACCGGGACAGTCGCTGAAGCTTTCTTT
clone size: NA; J gene: TRBJ2-7; D gene: NA; V gene: TRBV30; CDR3 protein: CAWNAGPAHEQYF; CDR3 DNA: TGTGCCTGGAATGCGGGGCCCGCTCACGAGCAGTACTTC
clone size: NA; J gene: TRBJ2-3; D gene: TRBD1; V gene: TRBV6-5; CDR3 protein: CASSWGTGSTDTQYF; CDR3 DNA: TGTGCCAGCAGTTGGGGGACAGGGAGCACAGATACGCAGTATTTT
clone size: NA; J gene: TRBJ2-7; D gene: NA; V gene: TRBV11-2; CDR3 protein: CASSLVKQGNYEQYF; CDR3 DNA: TGTGCCAGCAGCTTAGTGAAACAGGGAAACTACGAGCAGTACTTC
clone size: NA; J gene: TRBJ1-1; D gene: NA; V gene: TRBV12-5; CDR3 protein: CASGPDRPEAFF; CDR3 DNA: TGTGCTAGTGGACCCGACAGACCGGAAGCTTTCTTT
clone size: NA; J gene: TRBJ1-2; D gene: NA; V gene: TRBV27; CDR3 protein: CASSLGQNYGYTF; CDR3 DNA: TGTGCCAGCAGTTTGGGGCAGAACTATGGCTACACCTTC
clone size: NA; J gene: TRBJ2-7; D gene: TRBD2; V gene: TRBV5-6; CDR3 protein: CASSSGTSLYEQYF; CDR3 DNA: TGTGCCAGCAGCTCCGGGACTAGCCTTTACGAGCAGTACTTC
clone size: NA; J gene: TRBJ1-5; D gene: NA; V gene: TRBV11-1; CDR3 protein: CASSHGGGNQPQHF; CDR3 DNA: TGTGCCAGCAGCCATGGGGGGGGCAATCAGCCCCAGCATTTT
clone size: few; J gene: TRBJ1-1; D gene: TRBD1; V gene: TRBV7-9; CDR3 protein: CASSSFRDSEAFF; CDR3 DNA: TGTGCCAGCAGCTCCTTTCGGGACAGTGAAGCTTTCTTT
clone size: NA; J gene: TRBJ1-3; D gene: NA; V gene: TRBV3-1/TRBV3-2; CDR3 protein: CASSQDLLINTIYF; CDR3 DNA: TGTGCCAGCAGCCAAGACCTTCTTATAAACACCATATATTTT
clone size: NA; J gene: TRBJ1-3; D gene: NA; V gene: TRBV9; CDR3 protein: CASSVLQGPGNTIYF; CDR3 DNA: TGTGCCAGCAGCGTTCTACAGGGACCTGGAAACACCATATATTTT
clone size: NA; J gene: TRBJ2-5; D gene: TRBD2; V gene: TRBV6-5; CDR3 protein: CASTEGAGEVETQYF; CDR3 DNA: TGTGCCAGCACAGAAGGAGCGGGGGAGGTGGAGACCCAGTACTTC
clone size: NA; J gene: TRBJ2-1; D gene: TRBD1; V gene: TRBV19; CDR3 protein: CASNRGLAYNEQFF; CDR3 DNA: TGTGCCAGCAACAGGGGTTTAGCCTACAATGAGCAGTTCTTC
clone size: NA; J gene: TRBJ2-1; D gene: TRBD2; V gene: TRBV29-1; CDR3 protein: CSVRVTSGGYNEQFF; CDR3 DNA: TGCAGCGTGAGGGTCACTAGCGGGGGGTACAATGAGCAGTTCTTC
clone size: NA; J gene: TRBJ1-6; D gene: NA; V gene: TRBV30; CDR3 protein: CAWTGFVPSPLHF; CDR3 DNA: TGTGCCTGGACAGGGTTTGTGCCTTCACCCCTCCACTTT
clone size: NA; J gene: TRBJ1-1; D gene: NA; V gene: TRBV12-3/TRBV12-4; CDR3 protein: CAIRAGGNTEAFF; CDR3 DNA: TGTGCCATCCGAGCGGGGGGGAACACTGAAGCTTTCTTT
clone size: NA; J gene: TRBJ1-4; D gene: NA; V gene: TRBV7-2; CDR3 protein: CASSLVGFGKKLFF; CDR3 DNA: TGTGCCAGCAGCTTAGTAGGGTTCGGGAAAAAACTGTTTTTT
clone size: NA; J gene: TRBJ2-2; D gene: NA; V gene: TRBV19; CDR3 protein: CASSIRLTGELFF; CDR3 DNA: TGTGCCAGTAGTATCCGACTGACCGGGGAGCTGTTTTTT